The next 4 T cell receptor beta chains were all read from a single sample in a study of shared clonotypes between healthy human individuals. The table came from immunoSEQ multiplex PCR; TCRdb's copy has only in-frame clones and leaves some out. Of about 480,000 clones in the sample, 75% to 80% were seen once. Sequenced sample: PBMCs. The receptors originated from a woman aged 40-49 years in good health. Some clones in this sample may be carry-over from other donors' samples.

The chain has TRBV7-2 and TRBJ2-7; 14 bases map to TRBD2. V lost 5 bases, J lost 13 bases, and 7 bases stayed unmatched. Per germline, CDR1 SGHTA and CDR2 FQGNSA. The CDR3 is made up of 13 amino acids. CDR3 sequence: CASSTGLAGVLYF. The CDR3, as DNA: TGTGCCAGCAGCACGGGACTAGCGGGAGTTCTATACTTC.

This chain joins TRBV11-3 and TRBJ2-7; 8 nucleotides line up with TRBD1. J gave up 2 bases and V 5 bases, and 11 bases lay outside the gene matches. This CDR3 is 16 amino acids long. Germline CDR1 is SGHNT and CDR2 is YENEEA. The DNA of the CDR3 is TGTGCCAGCAGCATCAGGGGGGACAGGATCCCCTACGAGCAGTACTTC. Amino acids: CASSIRGDRIPYEQYF.

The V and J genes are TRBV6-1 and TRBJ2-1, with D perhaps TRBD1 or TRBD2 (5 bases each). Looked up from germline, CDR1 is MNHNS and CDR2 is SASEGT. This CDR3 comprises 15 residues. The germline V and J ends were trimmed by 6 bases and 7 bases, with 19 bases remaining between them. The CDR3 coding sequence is TGTGCCAGCAGCGAAAGCTACGGGAACAGGAATGAGCAGTTCTTC. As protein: CASSESYGNRNEQFF.

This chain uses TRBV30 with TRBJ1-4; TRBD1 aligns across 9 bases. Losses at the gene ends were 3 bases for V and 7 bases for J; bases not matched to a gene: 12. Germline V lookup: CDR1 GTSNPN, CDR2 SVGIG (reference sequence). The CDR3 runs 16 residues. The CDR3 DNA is TGTGCCTGGAGGCAGGGGGCCACAGGGGGCATTGAAAAACTGTTTTTT. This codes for CAWRQGATGGIEKLFF.